The rows below give T cell receptor beta chains drawn from one sample of a study of control samples from healthy donors and cancer patients. Sequencing used immunoSEQ multiplex PCR; TCRdb keeps in-frame clones, though not all of them. There are roughly 100,000 clones in the sample; 85% to 90% occur only once, and about 18% lies in the top ten. The material sequenced was PBMCs. The source of these receptors is a man aged 55 to 70 with lung cancer. CDR3s include the opening cysteine and the closing phenylalanine or tryptophan. The D gene is left open where the match is weak.

CASSPGGYGYTF TRBJ1-2 TRBV12-3/TRBV12-4 .
CASSPDRDFSGAFF TRBJ1-1 TRBV27 TRBD1
CASSLLPGQGYTGELFF TRBJ2-2 TRBV5-5 TRBD1
CASSVSDRGGSPLHF TRBJ1-6 TRBV9 TRBD1
CAWSAGQGMRYTF TRBJ1-2 TRBV30 TRBD1
CASGHGQGNYGYTF TRBJ1-2 TRBV12-5 TRBD1
CASSSLRARGDTQYF TRBJ2-3 TRBV11-2 .
CASRGDTEAFF TRBJ1-1 TRBV2 .
CASTQSEALSETQYF TRBJ2-5 TRBV4-1 .
CASSVGTARGGYTF TRBJ1-2 TRBV14 .
CASSLFGQGTSPLHF TRBJ1-6 TRBV7-3 TRBD1
CASSLERGRRGLSGANVLTF TRBJ2-6 TRBV7-3 .
CASSLPPHLRGGDTQYF TRBJ2-3 TRBV4-1 .
CAWRGSSYNSPLHF TRBJ1-6 TRBV30 .
CASSRTLGGEGYTF TRBJ1-2 TRBV6-5 .
CASSADRQGRGNSPLHF TRBJ1-6 TRBV9 TRBD1
CASRDGGADTQYF TRBJ2-3 TRBV5-1 TRBD2
CAWRDTGGKETQYF TRBJ2-5 TRBV30 TRBD1
CASSRQSTGTNTGELFF TRBJ2-2 TRBV6-6 .
CASTKGTGGRTEAFF TRBJ1-1 TRBV10-1 TRBD1